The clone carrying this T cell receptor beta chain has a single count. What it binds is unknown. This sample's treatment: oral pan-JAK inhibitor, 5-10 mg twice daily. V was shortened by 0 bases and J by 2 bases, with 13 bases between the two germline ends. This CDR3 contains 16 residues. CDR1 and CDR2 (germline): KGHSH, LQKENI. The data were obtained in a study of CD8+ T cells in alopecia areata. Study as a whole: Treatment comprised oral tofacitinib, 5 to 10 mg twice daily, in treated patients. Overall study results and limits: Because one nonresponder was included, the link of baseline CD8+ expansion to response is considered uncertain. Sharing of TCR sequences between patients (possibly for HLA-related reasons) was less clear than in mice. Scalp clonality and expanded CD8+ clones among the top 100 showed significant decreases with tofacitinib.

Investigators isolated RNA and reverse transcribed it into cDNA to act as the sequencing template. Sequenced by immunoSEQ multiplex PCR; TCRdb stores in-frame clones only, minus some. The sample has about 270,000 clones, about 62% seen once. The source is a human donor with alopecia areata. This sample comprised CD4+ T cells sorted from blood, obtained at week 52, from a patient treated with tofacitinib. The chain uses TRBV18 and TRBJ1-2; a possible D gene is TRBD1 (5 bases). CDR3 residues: CASSPPSQGINYGYTF. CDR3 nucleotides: TGTGCCAGCTCACCACCGTCGCAGGGTATAAACTATGGCTACACCTTC.